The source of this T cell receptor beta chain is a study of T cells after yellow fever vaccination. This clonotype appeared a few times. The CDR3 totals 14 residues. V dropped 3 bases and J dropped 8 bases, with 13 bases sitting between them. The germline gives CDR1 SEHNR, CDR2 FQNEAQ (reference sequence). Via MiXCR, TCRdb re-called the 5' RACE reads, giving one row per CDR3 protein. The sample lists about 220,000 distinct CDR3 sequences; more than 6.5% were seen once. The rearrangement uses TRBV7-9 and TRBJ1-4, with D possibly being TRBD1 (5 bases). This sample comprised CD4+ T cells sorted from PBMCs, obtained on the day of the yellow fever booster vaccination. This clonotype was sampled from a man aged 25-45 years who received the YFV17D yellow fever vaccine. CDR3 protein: CASSFDLWGEKLFF. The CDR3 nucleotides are TGTGCCAGCAGCTTTGACCTATGGGGCGAAAAACTGTTTTTT.